The T cell receptor (beta chain) described here comes from a study of tumor T cells in aggressive B-cell lymphoma. Profiled with immunoSEQ multiplex PCR; TCRdb holds only in-frame clones, not every one. The data contain just over 3,500 clones, roughly 85% of them singletons. The CDR3 is 15 residues long. Germline assignment: CDR1 SGHAT and CDR2 FQNNGV. V shed 5 bases, J shed 2 bases, and the junction held 6 bases outside the gene matches. The chain recombines TRBV11-2 with TRBJ2-5, with TRBD2 matching over 9 bases. The origin of this receptor is an adult with diffuse large B cell lymphoma. Specimen: tumor tissue. In DNA, the CDR3 is TGTGCCAGCAGCACTGTAGCGGGGGTACAAGAGACCCAGTACTTC. Its translation: CASSTVAGVQETQYF.